The 32 T cell receptor beta chains in this list originate from one sample, sequenced in a study of CD8 T cells in Susac syndrome. RNA totalling roughly 0.45 to 1 ug underwent reverse transcription with random hexamers. Each CDR3 protein gets one entry after TCRdb re-called the immunoSEQ multiplex PCR reads with MiXCR. The sample carries some 190,000 distinct CDR3 sequences, 90% to 95% recorded once. Sequencing input: CD4+ T cells from PBMCs. The receptor source for this set is a human donor in good health.

This clonotype appeared once. The chain has TRBV3-1 and TRBJ1-6, with D maybe TRBD1 (6 bases). Per germline, CDR1 LGHDT and CDR2 YNNKEL (reference sequence). Trimming left V 10 bases short and J 0 bases short, with 16 bases between. The CDR3 is 16 residues long. CDR3 sequence (DNA): TGTGCCAACTCAGACAGGCCGAGCTCCTATAATTCACCCCTCCACTTT. Protein sequence: CANSDRPSSYNSPLHF. Together with reference TRBV3-1 and TRBJ1-6, the CDR3 gives the full variable domain: DTAVSQTPKYLVTQMGNDKSIKCEQNLGHDTMYWYKQDSKKFLKIMFSYNNKELIINETVPNRFSPKSPDKAHLNLHINSLELGDSAVYFCANSDRPSSYNSPLHFGNGTRLTVT.

This chain joins TRBV7-2 and TRBJ2-5; D is unresolved. The germline V gene has CDR1 SGHTA and CDR2 FQGNSA. This CDR3 has 12 amino acids. Deletions cut 6 bases from V and 4 bases from J, with 9 bases between. This CDR3 is CASSHGRETQYF. DNA of the CDR3: TGTGCCAGCAGTCACGGAAGAGAGACCCAGTACTTC.

The chain combines TRBV3-1 with TRBJ2-1; D might be TRBD1 (6 bases). Trimming stripped 1 base from V and 0 bases from J, with 10 bases between. This CDR3 has 16 residues. In germline, CDR1 is LGHDT, CDR2 YNNKEL (reference sequence). The DNA of the CDR3 is TGTGCCAGCAGCCAAGTTGCAGGGGCCTCCTACAATGAGCAGTTCTTC. Translation gives CASSQVAGASYNEQFF.

The rearrangement uses TRBV5-1 and TRBJ1-2, with D maybe TRBD1 (5 bases). The CDR3 is 15 residues long. Germline V gene data show CDR1 as SGHRS and CDR2 as YFSETQ. V was clipped by 4 bases and J by 2 bases, with 15 bases between them. The CDR3 reads CASSIHGDRNYGYTF. The DNA of the CDR3 is TGCGCCAGCAGCATCCACGGGGACCGCAACTATGGCTACACCTTC.

V and J are TRBV12-3 or TRBV12-4 and TRBJ1-1, with D tentatively TRBD1 (6 bases). Trimming cost V 4 bases and J 1 base, with 10 bases left between them. The CDR3 consists of 14 residues. DNA of the CDR3: TGTGCCAGCAGTTGGGGGGCTGAGAACACTGAAGCTTTCTTT. Translated, it gives CASSWGAENTEAFF.

The gene calls are TRBV20-1 and TRBJ2-5; 9 bases fit TRBD1. Germline V gene sequence: CDR1 DFQATT, CDR2 SNEGSKA (reference sequence). Trimming took 2 bases from V and 0 from J; bases not matched to a gene: 7. The CDR3 extends over 16 amino acids. The CDR3 protein is CSARTTRDRDQETQYF. The DNA of the CDR3 is TGCAGTGCTAGAACCACCCGGGACAGGGACCAAGAGACCCAGTACTTC.

The chain recombines TRBV9 with TRBJ2-7; 10 nucleotides agree with TRBD1. V gave up 3 bases and J gave up 5 bases; unmatched junction bases: 11. This CDR3 has 16 residues. CDR1 is SGDLS, CDR2 YYNGEE, per germline. The CDR3 sequence: CASSEGTGAYHHEQYF. The CDR3 nucleotides read TGTGCCAGCAGCGAGGGGACAGGGGCTTATCACCACGAGCAGTACTTC.

The chain links TRBV29-1 to TRBJ1-1, with a tentative D call TRBD1 (5 bases). Germline assignment: CDR1 SQVTM and CDR2 ANQGSEA. V was clipped by 6 bases and J by 3 bases, with 17 bases between them. CDR3 size: 14 residues. The CDR3 nucleotides read TGCAGCGTGAAACCCGGGACGGATTACACTGAAGCTTTCTTT. This encodes CSVKPGTDYTEAFF. Combining the CDR3 with reference TRBV29-1 and TRBJ1-1 gives the whole variable domain SAVISQKPSRDICQRGTSLTIQCQVDSQVTMMFWYRQQPGQSLTLIATANQGSEATYESGFVIDKFPISRPNLTFSTLTVSNMSPEDSSIYLCSVKPGTDYTEAFFGQGTRLTVV.

CDR3 sequence reads: CASSLSLANYEQYV. DNA for the CDR3: TGTGCCAGCAGCTTAAGCCTAGCGAATTACGAGCAGTACGTC. V usage is TRBV11-1 and J usage is TRBJ2-7; the D gene is possibly TRBD2 (6 bases). The CDR3 is 14 amino acids. Germline CDR1 reads SGHAT; CDR2 reads FQDESV (reference sequence). Deletions cut 2 bases from V and 4 bases from J, with 12 bases between.

This chain connects TRBV2 to TRBJ2-7; 7 bases are shared with TRBD2. V dropped 3 bases and J dropped 2; count of bases not matched to a gene: 4. There are 14 residues in the CDR3. Looked up from germline, CDR1 is SNHLY and CDR2 is FYNNEI. The CDR3 bases are TGTGCCAGCAGTGATCGGGGGGTCACCTACGAGCAGTACTTC. Encoded protein: CASSDRGVTYEQYF.

CDR3 in amino acids: CASSRGESYNEQFF. CDR3 nucleotides: TGTGCCAGCAGCAGGGGGGAGTCTTACAATGAGCAGTTCTTC. This chain uses TRBV9 with TRBJ2-1; D might be TRBD1 or TRBD2, each matching 6 bases. This CDR3 contains 14 residues. Germline values: CDR1 SGDLS, CDR2 YYNGEE. The V end lost 4 bases, the J end lost 4 bases, and 12 bases lay between the germline ends.

A few counts support this clonotype. The chain employs TRBV6-2 or TRBV6-3 and TRBJ2-1, with D perhaps TRBD2 (5 bases). Germline CDR1 is MNHEY and CDR2 is SVGEGT. Trimming shortened V by 1 base and J by 9 bases, and 7 bases separated the two germline ends. The CDR3 runs to 12 residues. CDR3 loop: CASSYLGSEQFF. CDR3 sequence (DNA): TGTGCCAGCAGTTACTTGGGGAGTGAGCAGTTCTTC.

This chain joins TRBV12-3 or TRBV12-4 and TRBJ2-7, with a possible D match to TRBD2 (6 bases). Trimming took off 3 bases at V and 6 bases at J, with 12 bases between the two ends. The CDR3 spans 13 residues. For the CDR3, the DNA is TGTGCCAGCAGTTTGCAGCAAGCGGGCGAGCAGTACTTC. Its protein product is CASSLQQAGEQYF.

J is TRBJ1-2 and V is TRBV2, with TRBD1 identical over 8 bases. CDR3 length equals 15 residues. CDR1 SNHLY and CDR2 FYNNEI come from the germline V gene. Trimming removed 6 bases from V and 4 bases from J; junction bases left unmatched: 10. CDR3 region: CASRVRGTGGYGYTF. DNA of the CDR3: TGTGCCAGCAGAGTGAGGGGGACAGGCGGCTATGGCTACACCTTC.

This clonotype was counted once. This rearrangement joins TRBV24-1 to TRBJ2-5; D might be TRBD2 (6 bases). V shed 5 bases and J shed 5 bases, with 14 bases lying between them. Germline values: CDR1 KGHDR, CDR2 SFDVKD. The CDR3 contains 14 residues. CDR3 region: CATSALGGDETQYF. The CDR3 nucleotides read TGTGCCACCAGTGCCCTGGGGGGTGATGAGACCCAGTACTTC.

This clonotype was found once. V gene TRBV27 combines with J gene TRBJ2-1; 8 bases match TRBD2. Germline-derived CDR1 and CDR2 are MNHEY and SMNVEV (reference sequence). J lost 8 bases, V lost 5 bases, and 8 bases had no gene match. The length of the CDR3 is 14 residues. CDR3 in amino acids: CASSLREAGDEQFF. CDR3 DNA sequence: TGTGCCAGCAGTCTGCGGGAGGCTGGCGATGAGCAGTTCTTC.

V is TRBV29-1 and J is TRBJ2-1; D may be TRBD2 (6 bases). Germline V CDR1 and CDR2: SQVTM, ANQGSEA. Deletions cut 3 bases from V and 12 bases from J, with 15 bases between. The CDR3 contains 12 residues. CDR3 protein: CSVDKRLDSQFF. As DNA, the CDR3 is TGCAGCGTTGATAAACGACTAGACTCGCAGTTCTTC.

The chain combines TRBV5-4 with TRBJ2-3; tentatively, D is TRBD2 (6 bases). Trimming took 3 bases from V and 3 from J, leaving 17 bases between them. This CDR3 contains 16 residues. Germline assignment: CDR1 SGHNT and CDR2 YYREEE (reference sequence). The CDR3 protein is CASSSEGRQGTDTQYF. The CDR3 DNA sequence: TGTGCCAGCAGCTCGGAGGGTCGGCAGGGAACAGATACGCAGTATTTT. The full variable domain, completed using reference TRBV5-4 and TRBJ2-3, is ETGVTQSPTHLIKTRGQQVTLRCSSQSGHNTVSWYQQALGQGPQFIFQYYREEENGRGNFPPRFSGLQFPNYSSELNVNALELDDSALYLCASSSEGRQGTDTQYFGPGTRLTVL.

This clonotype was seen a few times. The chain joins TRBV27 to TRBJ2-3; 11 bases line up with TRBD2. Germline CDR1 reads MNHEY; CDR2 reads SMNVEV (reference sequence). The CDR3 has 15 amino acids. The V and J ends lost 5 bases and 6 bases, in that order; junction bases with no gene match: 7. The CDR3 loop is CASSALAGGTDTQYF. For the CDR3, the DNA is TGTGCCAGCAGTGCCTTAGCGGGAGGGACGGATACGCAGTATTTT.

The chain couples TRBV18 to TRBJ2-1; 9 positions agree with TRBD1. Per the germline V gene, CDR1 is KGHSH and CDR2 is LQKENI. V was pared by 5 bases and J by 8 bases, with 7 bases of the junction left unmatched. The CDR3 runs to 14 residues. CDR3 in amino acids: CASSLGQGGDEQFF. CDR3 sequence (DNA): TGTGCCAGCTCATTGGGACAGGGTGGTGATGAGCAGTTCTTC.

The rearrangement links TRBV25-1 to TRBJ2-3; possibly TRBD2 for D (6 bases). This CDR3 is built from 16 residues. V lost 3 bases to trimming and J lost 6 bases, with 19 bases between them. The germline gives CDR1 MGHDK, CDR2 SYGVNS. In nucleotides, the CDR3 is TGTGCCAGCAGTGACAGTAAAGGAGCGGGTGCGGATACGCAGTATTTT. Its protein product is CASSDSKGAGADTQYF.

This rearrangement joins TRBV20-1 to TRBJ1-2; 9 nucleotides line up with TRBD1. Per the germline V gene, CDR1 is DFQATT and CDR2 is SNEGSKA (reference sequence). CDR3 length: 14 amino acids. J lost 6 bases, V lost 5 bases, and 10 bases had no gene match. CDR3 protein: CSASKDRGAHGYTF. The CDR3 DNA sequence: TGCAGTGCTTCCAAGGACAGGGGAGCGCATGGCTACACCTTC.

Here the CDR3 reads CASSPDGHALVEAFF. DNA for the CDR3: TGTGCCAGCAGCCCTGATGGGCACGCCTTAGTTGAAGCTTTCTTT. The chain couples TRBV3-1 to TRBJ1-1; no clear D. Trimming took 4 bases from V and 7 from J, leaving 19 bases between them. CDR3 length: 15 amino acids. The germline gives CDR1 LGHDT, CDR2 YNNKEL (reference sequence). Looking up the rest from reference TRBV3-1 and TRBJ1-1 gives the full variable domain: DTAVSQTPKYLVTQMGNDKSIKCEQNLGHDTMYWYKQDSKKFLKIMFSYNNKELIINETVPNRFSPKSPDKAHLNLHINSLELGDSAVYFCASSPDGHALVEAFFGQGTRLTVV.

This clonotype was recorded only once. The chain links TRBV2 to TRBJ2-7; either TRBD1 or TRBD2 may supply D (5 bases each). The CDR3 is 15 residues long. Germline V CDR1 and CDR2: SNHLY, FYNNEI. V gave up 5 bases and J gave up 3 bases, with 17 bases separating them. This chain's CDR3 is CASSRGVQRLYEQYV. CDR3 nucleotide sequence: TGTGCCAGCAGTCGAGGGGTACAGCGCCTCTACGAGCAGTACGTC.

The chain has TRBV9 and TRBJ1-5; D uncertain. V was trimmed by 2 bases and J by 7 bases, leaving 13 bases between them. This CDR3 has 14 residues. Looked up from germline, CDR1 is SGDLS and CDR2 is YYNGEE. The CDR3 here is CASSVSNTAQPQHF. For the CDR3, the DNA is TGTGCCAGCAGCGTTTCCAACACTGCGCAGCCCCAGCATTTT.

The chain joins TRBV29-1 to TRBJ2-3; tentative D call: TRBD2 (5 bases). The V and J ends lost 7 bases and 0 bases respectively, with 11 bases between them. Germline assignment: CDR1 SQVTM and CDR2 ANQGSEA. This CDR3 is 13 amino acids long. The CDR3 DNA reads as TGCAGCGCTTCTCGACTAAGCACAGATACGCAGTATTTT. Translation gives CSASRLSTDTQYF.

The CDR3 coding sequence is TGCAGTCCCCTCCGGGGGGAGGGTAACACTGAAGCTTTCTTT. It specifies CSPLRGEGNTEAFF. The J gene is TRBJ1-1, the V gene TRBV20-1; D might be TRBD1 (5 bases). The CDR3 has 14 amino acids. Germline CDR1 and CDR2: DFQATT and SNEGSKA (reference sequence). Trimming removed 8 bases from V and 2 bases from J, with 18 bases in between.

The chain is built from TRBV6-2 or TRBV6-3 and TRBJ2-3; 9 nucleotides line up with TRBD1. The V gene's germline CDR1 is MNHEY and CDR2 SVGEGT. This CDR3 contains 15 residues. V gave up 3 bases and J gave up 5 bases; unmatched junction bases: 6. The CDR3 region is CASSYMDRGEDTQYF. The DNA of the CDR3 is TGTGCCAGCAGTTATATGGACAGGGGTGAAGATACGCAGTATTTT.

V and J are TRBV6-2 or TRBV6-3 and TRBJ1-1; D may be TRBD1 (5 bases). Germline V gives CDR1 MNHEY, CDR2 SVGEGT. Trimming pared 6 bases from V and 6 bases from J, leaving 11 bases between. This CDR3 comprises 12 residues. The CDR3 loop reads CASSFREAEAFF. In DNA, the CDR3 is TGTGCCAGCAGCTTCAGGGAGGCTGAAGCTTTCTTT.

Worth noting for this clonotype: The junction departs from the called germline gene at one end, perhaps through a read error. J is TRBJ2-6 and V is TRBV13; a weak D match, TRBD2 (6 bases). There are 18 residues in the CDR3. Germline V gene data show CDR1 as PRHDT and CDR2 as FYEKMQ (reference sequence). CDR3 bases: TGTGCCAGCAGCGTAGGGCGGGATCGTCCCTCTGGGGCCAACGTCCTGACTTTC. As protein: CASSVGRDRPSGANVLTF.

The rearrangement joins TRBV27 to TRBJ2-1; D is ambiguous. The V gene's germline CDR1 is MNHEY and CDR2 SMNVEV (reference sequence). V was shortened by 6 bases and J by 0 bases, with 6 bases between the two germline ends. The CDR3 has 13 residues. CDR3 protein: CASRPSSYNEQFF. The DNA of the CDR3 is TGTGCCAGCAGACCTAGCTCCTACAATGAGCAGTTCTTC.

CDR3 region: CASSLSSGLGFEQYF. Here the CDR3 DNA reads TGTGCCAGCAGTTTATCATCAGGCCTCGGTTTCGAGCAGTACTTC. The rearrangement joins TRBV12-3 or TRBV12-4 to TRBJ2-7, with unresolved D. CDR3 size: 15 residues. With 2 bases removed from V and 6 bases from J, the gap between germline ends came to 17 bases.